The 29 T cell receptor beta chains below were found in one sample sequenced in a study of shared clonotypes between healthy human individuals. Libraries were prepared by immunoSEQ multiplex PCR; TCRdb keeps only in-frame clonotypes and omits some of them. The table has 950,000 to 1,300,000 clones, 65% to 75% seen once. The sample taken for sequencing was memory CD4+ T cells sorted from blood. Sample subset: CD45RA-negative fraction. All receptors derive from a man aged 18 to 29 in good health.

This clone was seen a handful of times. This same CDR3 is encoded by further DNA sequences in the sample. The chain has TRBV6-5 and TRBJ2-5; the D gene could be TRBD1 or TRBD2 (6 bases each). The CDR3 contains 14 residues. V lost 0 bases and J 4 bases, leaving 9 bases between the germline ends. In germline, CDR1 is MNHEY, CDR2 SVGAGI. This chain's CDR3 is CASSYSGGGETQYF. CDR3 nucleotide sequence: TGTGCCAGCAGTTACTCCGGGGGCGGAGAGACCCAGTACTTC.

The chain uses TRBV4-3 and TRBJ2-3; 12 nucleotides match TRBD2. The CDR3 extends over 18 amino acids. With V trimmed by 1 base and J by 0 bases, 5 bases remained unmatched. Germline-derived CDR1 and CDR2 are LGHNA and YSLEER. DNA of the CDR3: TGCGCCAGCAGCCAAGGGACTAGCGGGGCCCACAGCACAGATACGCAGTATTTT. Its protein product is CASSQGTSGAHSTDTQYF.

This sequence joins TRBV11-2 and TRBJ2-3, with 9 bases fitting TRBD1. This CDR3 region has 15 residues. The V gene end was trimmed by 7 bases and the J gene end by 6 bases; junction bases not matched to a gene: 11. In germline, CDR1 is SGHAT, CDR2 FQNNGV. CDR3 protein: CASKLLQGAVDTQYF. In DNA form, the CDR3 reads TGTGCCAGCAAATTACTACAGGGGGCGGTCGATACGCAGTATTTT.

The V call is TRBV7-8, the J call TRBJ1-5, with 7 nucleotides matching TRBD1. This CDR3 has 14 amino acids. In germline, CDR1 is SGHVS, CDR2 FQNEAQ. With V trimmed by 4 bases and J by 4 bases, 4 bases remained unmatched. The CDR3 DNA reads TGTGCCAGCAGCTACCAGACAGGGAATCAGCCCCAGCATTTT. It yields the protein CASSYQTGNQPQHF. Full variable domain (missing parts from reference TRBV7-8 and TRBJ1-5): GAGVSQSPRYKVAKRGQDVALRCDPISGHVSLFWYQQALGQGPEFLTYFQNEAQLDKSGLPSDRFFAERPEGSVSTLKIQRTQQEDSAVYLCASSYQTGNQPQHFGDGTRLSIL.

This sequence joins TRBV2 and TRBJ2-3; 9 positions agree with TRBD2. The CDR3 contains 16 residues. CDR1 and CDR2 from the germline V gene are SNHLY and FYNNEI. The J segment lost 2 bases and the V segment lost 4 bases, leaving 7 bases of the junction unmatched. The CDR3 loop reads CASSGRSGGPTDTQYF. In DNA, the CDR3 is TGTGCCAGCAGTGGGAGGAGCGGGGGGCCCACAGATACGCAGTATTTT.

DNA for the CDR3: TGCAGCACCGGCGACAGGGGCATACAAGAGACCCAGTACTTC. The encoded protein is CSTGDRGIQETQYF. The gene calls are TRBV29-1 and TRBJ2-5, with 8 nucleotides matching TRBD1. The CDR3 extends over 14 amino acids. CDR1 is SQVTM and CDR2 is ANQGSEA in the germline V gene. V gave up 8 bases and J gave up 2 bases; unmatched junction bases: 10.

The V gene is TRBV4-1, the J gene TRBJ1-3; D call uncertain. The CDR3 length is 14 residues. Germline loops: CDR1 MGHRA, CDR2 YSYEKL. V dropped 2 bases and J dropped 3 bases, with 8 bases sitting between them. The CDR3 DNA follows: TGCGCCAGCAGCCAATTAGGATTTGGAAACACCATATATTTT. This gives the protein CASSQLGFGNTIYF.

The rearrangement joins TRBV6-1 to TRBJ1-2; D gene ambiguous. V was pared by 4 bases and J by 2 bases, with 11 bases between. Germline V lookup: CDR1 MNHNS, CDR2 SASEGT. The length of the CDR3 is 14 residues. The CDR3 loop is CASSGRAGNYGYTF. The CDR3 DNA is TGTGCCAGCAGTGGGCGGGCGGGCAACTATGGCTACACCTTC.

The genes are TRBV5-1 and TRBJ2-3; TRBD2 is a possible D gene (6 bases). Germline V lookup: CDR1 SGHRS, CDR2 YFSETQ. This CDR3 has 13 residues. The V gene lost 4 bases and the J gene lost 4 bases, with 10 bases spanning the gap. The chain's CDR3 is CASSPGVADTQYF. CDR3 coding DNA: TGCGCCAGCAGCCCGGGGGTCGCAGATACGCAGTATTTT.

This clone has just a few counts. The chain combines TRBV9 with TRBJ2-1; 9 nucleotides align to TRBD1. After removal of 5 bases from V and 2 bases from J, the junction contained 5 bases not matched to a gene. Germline values: CDR1 SGDLS, CDR2 YYNGEE. The CDR3 has 15 residues. Written as DNA, the CDR3 is TGTGCCAGCAGTCAGGGACAGGGCGCCTACAATGAGCAGTTCTTC. Its protein is CASSQGQGAYNEQFF.

The J gene is TRBJ2-1, the V gene TRBV6-6; D gene ambiguous. Germline CDR1 MNHNY, CDR2 SVGAGI (reference sequence). The CDR3 length is 14 residues. V was pared by 6 bases and J by 0 bases, with 9 bases between. The CDR3 bases are TGTGCCAGCAGGAAGGCGACCTCCTACAATGAGCAGTTCTTC. Translation gives CASRKATSYNEQFF.

The V call is TRBV5-1, the J call TRBJ1-2; possibly TRBD1 for D (6 bases). The V and J ends lost 5 bases and 3 bases respectively, with 17 bases between them. The CDR3 has 15 amino acids. The germline gives CDR1 SGHRS, CDR2 YFSETQ. This chain's CDR3 is CASRSGTIGDYGYTF. The DNA for the CDR3 is TGCGCCAGCAGGTCGGGGACAATAGGTGACTATGGCTACACCTTC.

Comment on this clone: This sample also contains other DNA sequences that code for the same CDR3. The chain joins TRBV10-3 to TRBJ1-3; no firm D call. Per the germline V gene, CDR1 is ENHRY and CDR2 is SYGVKD. The V end was cut by 0 bases, the J end by 2 bases, with 2 bases between. This CDR3 is 13 amino acids long. CDR3: CAISESAGNTIYF. CDR3 nucleotides: TGTGCCATCAGTGAGTCAGCTGGAAACACCATATATTTT.

The V call is TRBV5-1, the J call TRBJ2-7; a possible D gene is TRBD2 (6 bases). In germline, CDR1 is SGHRS, CDR2 YFSETQ. The V and J ends lost 2 bases and 3 bases respectively, with 12 bases between them. The CDR3 is 14 amino acids. The CDR3 DNA reads as TGCGCCAGCAGCTTACCTAGCGACCGCTACGAGCAGTACTTC. Translation: CASSLPSDRYEQYF.

This rearrangement joins TRBV15 to TRBJ2-1; D is possibly TRBD1 (5 bases). Trimming shortened V by 0 bases and J by 10 bases, and 13 bases separated the two germline ends. CDR1 LNHNV and CDR2 YYDKDF come from the germline V gene (reference sequence). The CDR3 spans 14 residues. The CDR3 nucleotides read TGTGCCACCAGCAGAGAGATAACAGGTTACGAGCAGTTCTTC. This gives the protein CATSREITGYEQFF.

This chain links TRBV19 with TRBJ1-5; TRBD1 agrees at 7 bases. After removal of 10 bases from V and 4 bases from J, the junction contained 16 bases not matched to a gene. CDR3 length: 16 amino acids. The V gene's germline CDR1 is LNHDA and CDR2 SQIVND (reference sequence). CDR3 protein: CATEDRPFLANQPQHF. CDR3 sequence (DNA): TGTGCCACCGAGGACAGGCCGTTCTTAGCAAATCAGCCCCAGCATTTT.

This clone came up once. CDR3 nucleotides: TGTGCCAGCAGTTCTCGGGGACAGGGGGCTGAAAAACTGTTTTTT. Protein product: CASSSRGQGAEKLFF. The chain employs TRBV28 and TRBJ1-4; 12 positions agree with TRBD1. There are 15 residues in the CDR3. After removal of 4 bases from V and 7 bases from J, the junction contained 4 bases not matched to a gene. Germline lookup yields CDR1 MDHEN and CDR2 SYDVKM.

This clone was seen many times. The DNA for the CDR3 is TGTGCCAGCAGCCTACCGGGACTAGCGGTCCCCTTCGAGACCGGGGAGCTGTTTTTT. This encodes CASSLPGLAVPFETGELFF. The V and J genes are TRBV21-1 and TRBJ2-2; the table's D call, TRBD2, was not checked against the DNA. TRBV21-1 is described as a pseudogene. The CDR3 runs 19 residues.

V usage is TRBV27 and J usage is TRBJ2-7; 15 bases agree with TRBD2. The J segment lost 4 bases and the V segment lost 8 bases, leaving 6 bases of the junction unmatched. Germline CDR1 reads MNHEY; CDR2 reads SMNVEV (reference sequence). The CDR3 has 15 amino acids. CDR3 DNA sequence: TGTGCCAGCGCCATCGGACTAGCGGGAGGGTACGAGCAGTACTTC. Encoded protein: CASAIGLAGGYEQYF.

Only one count was recorded for this clone. Other DNA sequences of this sample code for an identical CDR3. The genes are TRBV5-1 and TRBJ2-7; D gene unclear. V was pared by 0 bases and J by 7 bases, with 5 bases between. The CDR3 is 11 amino acids. Germline CDR1 and CDR2: SGHRS and YFSETQ. The CDR3 bases are TGCGCCAGCAGCTTGGGGCGGGAGCAGTACTTC. Its protein product is CASSLGREQYF. The entire variable domain, with the rest obtained from reference TRBV5-1 and TRBJ2-7, is as follows: KAGVTQTPRYLIKTRGQQVTLSCSPISGHRSVSWYQQTPGQGLQFLFEYFSETQRNKGNFPGRFSGRQFSNSRSEMNVSTLELGDSALYLCASSLGREQYFGPGTRLTVT.

The chain combines TRBV7-9 with TRBJ2-5; D unresolved. The germline V gene has CDR1 SEHNR and CDR2 FQNEAQ (reference sequence). The V end was cut by 5 bases, the J end by 3 bases, with 4 bases between. This CDR3 contains 11 residues. CDR3 coding DNA: TGTGCCAGCAGCCCCAAAGAGACCCAGTACTTC. This gives the protein CASSPKETQYF.

This chain connects TRBV10-1 to TRBJ1-5; D perhaps matches TRBD1 (6 bases). Germline loops: CDR1 WNHNN, CDR2 SYGVQD (reference sequence). V lost 10 bases and J lost 6, with 22 bases in between. This CDR3 region has 15 residues. CDR3 nucleotide sequence: TGCGCCACTACTGAGCCCCGGGGGCCTGCTCAGCCCCAGCATTTT. It specifies CATTEPRGPAQPQHF.

Turning to this clone: This specimen includes other DNA sequences encoding the same CDR3. The V gene is TRBV4-3, the J gene TRBJ1-2; D may be TRBD1 (5 bases). CDR3 size: 14 residues. Trimming shortened V by 0 bases and J by 7 bases, and 12 bases separated the two germline ends. CDR1 and CDR2 from the germline V gene are LGHNA and YSLEER. The CDR3: CASSQDWAGSGYTF. The CDR3 nucleotides are TGCGCCAGCAGCCAAGATTGGGCAGGGAGTGGCTACACCTTC.

The gene calls are TRBV7-9 and TRBJ2-5; TRBD2 aligns across 7 bases. Trimming took 4 bases from V and 4 from J; bases not matched to a gene: 12. Germline loops: CDR1 SEHNR, CDR2 FQNEAQ (reference sequence). This CDR3 is 16 amino acids long. CDR3 sequence: CASSYGGWGGSETQYF. CDR3 nucleotides: TGTGCCAGCAGCTACGGTGGGTGGGGGGGTTCAGAGACCCAGTACTTC.

This sequence joins TRBV18 and TRBJ1-1, with D possibly being TRBD1 (5 bases). The V gene's germline CDR1 is KGHSH and CDR2 LQKENI. The V and J ends lost 6 bases and 1 base respectively, with 9 bases between them. The CDR3 extends over 13 amino acids. In DNA, the CDR3 is TGTGCCAGCTCCCAGGGTTGGAACACTGAAGCTTTCTTT. Translating gives CASSQGWNTEAFF.

This chain links TRBV5-1 with TRBJ2-3; 10 bases line up with TRBD2. The CDR3 totals 16 residues. Germline lookup yields CDR1 SGHRS and CDR2 YFSETQ. Trimming cost V 1 base and J 5 bases; bases outside gene matches: 7. The CDR3: CASSLSTSGTKDTQYF. CDR3 nucleotide sequence: TGCGCCAGCAGCTTGAGTACTAGCGGGACGAAAGATACGCAGTATTTT.

V and J are TRBV7-9 and TRBJ2-7; maybe TRBD1 (6 bases). The CDR3 is made up of 14 amino acids. V was clipped by 5 bases and J by 2 bases, with 13 bases between them. Looked up from germline, CDR1 is SEHNR and CDR2 is FQNEAQ (reference sequence). CDR3 residues: CASSATGLTYEQYF. CDR3 nucleotides: TGTGCCAGCAGCGCCACAGGGCTCACCTACGAGCAGTACTTC.

The chain recombines TRBV7-2 with TRBJ2-7; a weak D match, TRBD2 (5 bases). This CDR3 spans 14 amino acids. Trimming removed 0 bases from V and 2 bases from J, with 8 bases in between. The germline V gene encodes CDR1 SGHTA and CDR2 FQGNSA. The CDR3 reads CASSLAAGAYEQYF. CDR3 in DNA: TGTGCCAGCAGCTTAGCGGCGGGTGCCTACGAGCAGTACTTC.

Only one count was recorded for this clone. The V gene is TRBV4-1, the J gene TRBJ2-5; 12 bases map to TRBD2. V was pared by 1 base and J by 7 bases, with 4 bases of the junction left unmatched. There are 15 residues in the CDR3. Germline CDR1 reads MGHRA; CDR2 reads YSYEKL. CDR3 residues: CASSQGLAGEGTQYF. The CDR3 DNA reads as TGCGCCAGCAGCCAAGGACTAGCGGGAGAGGGGACCCAGTACTTC.